One and the same sample provided the 5 T cell receptor beta chains below, sequenced in a study of graft-versus-host responses after intestinal transplantation. Here immunoSEQ multiplex PCR was the method, and the copy in TCRdb shows in-frame clones only, minus some. The table has tens of thousands of clones, approximately 93% seen once. For these TCRs, the target antigens are not known. The sequencing used unstimulated CD4+ T cells sorted from spleen or lymph node cells, collected before transplant. The receptor source for this set is a human donor who was the organ donor for an intestinal transplant.

The chain carries TRBV5-4 and TRBJ2-7, with 8 bases identical to TRBD1. V was pared by 4 bases and J by 4 bases, with 7 bases of the junction left unmatched. The CDR3 loop spans 14 amino acids. The germline gives CDR1 SGHNT, CDR2 YYREEE (reference sequence). CDR3 sequence reads: CASSPTGEGYEQYF. CDR3 nucleotide sequence: TGTGCCAGCAGCCCGACAGGGGAAGGGTACGAGCAGTACTTC.

The DNA for the CDR3 is TGTGCCAGCAGCCACAGAGGCGAGCAGTACTTC. Protein sequence: CASSHRGEQYF. The genes are TRBV14 and TRBJ2-7; no reliable D call. The V gene lost 3 bases and the J gene lost 6 bases, with 6 bases spanning the gap. This CDR3 has 11 amino acids. CDR1 is SGHDN, CDR2 FVKESK, per germline.

The chain links TRBV25-1 to TRBJ2-1; maybe TRBD2 (6 bases). The germline V gene has CDR1 MGHDK and CDR2 SYGVNS. Deletions cut 4 bases from V and 7 bases from J, with 11 bases between. This CDR3 is built from 13 residues. CDR3 in DNA: TGTGCCAGCAGTGGGTTAGGGAGGAATGAGCAGTTCTTC. Protein product: CASSGLGRNEQFF.

The V gene is TRBV5-1, the J gene TRBJ2-7, with TRBD1 identical over 9 bases. The CDR3 totals 15 residues. After removal of 2 bases from V and 3 bases from J, the junction contained 6 bases not matched to a gene. CDR1 and CDR2 (germline): SGHRS, YFSETQ. CDR3 residues: CASSLLQGAGYEQYF. The CDR3 DNA sequence: TGCGCCAGCAGCTTATTACAGGGGGCGGGCTACGAGCAGTACTTC.

The V call is TRBV4-1, the J call TRBJ2-5, with D maybe TRBD1 (6 bases). The V end lost 0 bases, the J end lost 7 bases, and 15 bases lay between the germline ends. The CDR3 totals 15 residues. Germline CDR1 reads MGHRA; CDR2 reads YSYEKL. Here the CDR3 reads CASSQEQGGGRTQYF. The CDR3 nucleotides are TGCGCCAGCAGCCAAGAACAGGGTGGAGGTAGGACCCAGTACTTC.